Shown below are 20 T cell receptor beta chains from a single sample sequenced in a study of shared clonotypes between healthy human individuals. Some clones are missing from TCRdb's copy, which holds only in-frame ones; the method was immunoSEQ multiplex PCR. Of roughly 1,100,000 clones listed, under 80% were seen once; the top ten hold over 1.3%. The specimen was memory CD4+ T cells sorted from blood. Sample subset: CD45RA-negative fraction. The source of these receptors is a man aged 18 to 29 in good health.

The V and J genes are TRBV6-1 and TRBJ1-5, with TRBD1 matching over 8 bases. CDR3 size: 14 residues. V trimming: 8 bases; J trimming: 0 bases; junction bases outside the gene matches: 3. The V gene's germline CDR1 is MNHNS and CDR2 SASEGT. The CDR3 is CASLGQDSNQPQHF. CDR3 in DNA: TGTGCCAGCCTGGGACAGGATAGCAATCAGCCCCAGCATTTT.

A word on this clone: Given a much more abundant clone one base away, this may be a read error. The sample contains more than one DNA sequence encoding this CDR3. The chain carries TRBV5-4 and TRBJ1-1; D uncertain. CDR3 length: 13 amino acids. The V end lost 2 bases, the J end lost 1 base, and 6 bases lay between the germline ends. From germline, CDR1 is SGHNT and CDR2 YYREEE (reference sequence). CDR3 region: CASSLEGNTEAFF. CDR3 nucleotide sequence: TGTGCCAGCAGCTTAGAGGGGAACACTGAAGCTTTCTTT.

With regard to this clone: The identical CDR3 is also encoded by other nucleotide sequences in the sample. CDR3 sequence reads: CASSVGTTQETQYF. The CDR3 DNA reads as TGTGCCAGCAGCGTCGGGACAACACAAGAGACCCAGTACTTC. The chain combines TRBV9 with TRBJ2-5; TRBD1 is a possible D gene (6 bases). Germline assignment: CDR1 SGDLS and CDR2 YYNGEE. Between the trimmed V and J ends, which lost 2 bases and 2 bases, there was a span of 10 bases. This CDR3 spans 14 amino acids.

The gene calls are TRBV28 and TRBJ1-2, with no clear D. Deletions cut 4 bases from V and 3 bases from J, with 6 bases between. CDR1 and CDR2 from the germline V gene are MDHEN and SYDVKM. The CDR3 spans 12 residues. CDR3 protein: CASSWGYYGYTF. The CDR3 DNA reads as TGTGCCAGCAGTTGGGGATACTATGGCTACACCTTC.

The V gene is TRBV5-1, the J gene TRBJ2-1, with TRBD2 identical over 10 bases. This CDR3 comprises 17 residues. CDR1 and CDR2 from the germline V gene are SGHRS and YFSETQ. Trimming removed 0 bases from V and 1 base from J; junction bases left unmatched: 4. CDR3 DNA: TGCGCCAGCAGCTTGGGGGCTAGCGGGGGATCCTACAATGAGCAGTTCTTC. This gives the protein CASSLGASGGSYNEQFF.

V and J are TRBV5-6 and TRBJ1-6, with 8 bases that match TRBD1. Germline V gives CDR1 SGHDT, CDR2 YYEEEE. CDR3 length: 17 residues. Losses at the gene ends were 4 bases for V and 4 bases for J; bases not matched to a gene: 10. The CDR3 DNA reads TGTGCCAGCAGCCTTGCCCCCGGGACAGGTTATAATTCACCCCTCCACTTT. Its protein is CASSLAPGTGYNSPLHF.

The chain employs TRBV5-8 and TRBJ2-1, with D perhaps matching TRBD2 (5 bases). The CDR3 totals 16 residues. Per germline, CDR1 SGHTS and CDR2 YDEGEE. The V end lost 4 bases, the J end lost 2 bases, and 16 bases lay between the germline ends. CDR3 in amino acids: CASSPSGFFTYNEQFF. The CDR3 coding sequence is TGTGCCAGCAGCCCGTCGGGATTCTTCACCTACAATGAGCAGTTCTTC.

The CDR3 sequence: CASRIGPSNYGYTF. Written as DNA, the CDR3 is TGCGCCAGCAGGATTGGACCTTCTAACTATGGCTACACCTTC. This chain uses TRBV5-1 with TRBJ1-2; unclear D gene. The CDR3 runs 14 residues. The V gene lost 5 bases and the J gene lost 0 bases, with 11 bases spanning the gap. Looked up from germline, CDR1 is SGHRS and CDR2 is YFSETQ.

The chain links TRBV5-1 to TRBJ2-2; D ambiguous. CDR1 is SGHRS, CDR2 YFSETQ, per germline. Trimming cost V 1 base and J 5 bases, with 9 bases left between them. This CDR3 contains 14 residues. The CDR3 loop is CASSLSVGTGELFF. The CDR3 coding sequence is TGCGCCAGCAGCTTGTCAGTGGGAACCGGGGAGCTGTTTTTT.

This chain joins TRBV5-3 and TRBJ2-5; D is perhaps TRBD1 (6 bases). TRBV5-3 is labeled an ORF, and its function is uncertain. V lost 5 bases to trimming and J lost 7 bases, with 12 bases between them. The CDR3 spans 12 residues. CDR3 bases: TGTGCCAGAAGGAACAGGGTTGCGACCCAGTACTTC. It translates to CARRNRVATQYF.

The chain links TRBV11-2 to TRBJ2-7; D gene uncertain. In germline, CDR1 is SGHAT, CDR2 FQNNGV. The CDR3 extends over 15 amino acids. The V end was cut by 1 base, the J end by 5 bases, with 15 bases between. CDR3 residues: CASSLVPKGWDEQYF. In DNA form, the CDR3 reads TGTGCCAGCAGCTTAGTCCCGAAGGGTTGGGACGAGCAGTACTTC.

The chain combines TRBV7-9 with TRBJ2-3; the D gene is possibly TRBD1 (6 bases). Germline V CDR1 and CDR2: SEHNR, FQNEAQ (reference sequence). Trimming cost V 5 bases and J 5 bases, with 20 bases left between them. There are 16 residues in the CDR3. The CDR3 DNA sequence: TGTGCCAGCAGCAATTCCGGGACACCTTGGGGAGATACGCAGTATTTT. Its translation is CASSNSGTPWGDTQYF. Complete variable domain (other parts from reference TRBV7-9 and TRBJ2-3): DTGVSQNPRHKITKRGQNVTFRCDPISEHNRLYWYRQTLGQGPEFLTYFQNEAQLEKSRLLSDRFSAERPKGSFSTLEIQRTEQGDSAMYLCASSNSGTPWGDTQYFGPGTRLTVL.

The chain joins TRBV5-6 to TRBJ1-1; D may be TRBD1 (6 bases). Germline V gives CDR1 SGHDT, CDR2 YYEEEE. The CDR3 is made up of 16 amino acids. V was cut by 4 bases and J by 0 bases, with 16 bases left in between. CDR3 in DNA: TGTGCCAGCAGCCCCGCGGGGGGGCGGGTGAACACTGAAGCTTTCTTT. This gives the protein CASSPAGGRVNTEAFF.

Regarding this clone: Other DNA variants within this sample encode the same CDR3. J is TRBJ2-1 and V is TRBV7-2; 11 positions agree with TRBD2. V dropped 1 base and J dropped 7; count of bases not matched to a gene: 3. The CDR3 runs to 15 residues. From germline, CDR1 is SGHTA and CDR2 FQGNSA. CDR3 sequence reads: CASSLDLAGGNEQFF. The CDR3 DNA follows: TGTGCCAGCAGCTTAGATTTAGCGGGAGGGAATGAGCAGTTCTTC.

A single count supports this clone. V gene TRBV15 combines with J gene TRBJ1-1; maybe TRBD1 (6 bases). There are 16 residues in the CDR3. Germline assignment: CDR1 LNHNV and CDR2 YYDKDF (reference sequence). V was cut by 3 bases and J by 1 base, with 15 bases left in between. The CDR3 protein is CATSRGGSGANTEAFF. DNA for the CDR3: TGTGCCACCAGCAGGGGCGGCTCGGGGGCGAACACTGAAGCTTTCTTT.

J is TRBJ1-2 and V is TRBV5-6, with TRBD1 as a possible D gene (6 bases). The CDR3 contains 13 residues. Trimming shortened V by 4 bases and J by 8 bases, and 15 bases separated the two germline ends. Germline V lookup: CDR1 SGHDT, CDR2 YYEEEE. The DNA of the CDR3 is TGTGCCAGCAGCCCCAGGGGACCGGGGGGCTACACCTTC. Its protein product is CASSPRGPGGYTF.

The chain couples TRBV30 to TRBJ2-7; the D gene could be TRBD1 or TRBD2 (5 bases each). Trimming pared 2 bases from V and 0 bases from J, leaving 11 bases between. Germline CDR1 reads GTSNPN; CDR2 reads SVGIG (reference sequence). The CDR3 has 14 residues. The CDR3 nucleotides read TGTGCCTGGAGTTCCCGGGGCTACTCCTACGAGCAGTACTTC. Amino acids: CAWSSRGYSYEQYF.

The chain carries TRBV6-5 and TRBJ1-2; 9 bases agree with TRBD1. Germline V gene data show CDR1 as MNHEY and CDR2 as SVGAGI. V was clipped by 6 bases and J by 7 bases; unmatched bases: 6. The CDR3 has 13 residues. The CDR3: CASRPSGQGGYTF. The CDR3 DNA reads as TGTGCCAGCAGGCCCTCGGGACAGGGTGGCTACACCTTC.

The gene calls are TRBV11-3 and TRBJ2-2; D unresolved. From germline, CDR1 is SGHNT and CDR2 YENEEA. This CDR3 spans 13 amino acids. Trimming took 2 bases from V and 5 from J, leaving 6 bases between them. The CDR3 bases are TGTGCCAGCAGCTTATCGACGACCGGGGAGCTGTTTTTT. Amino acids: CASSLSTTGELFF.

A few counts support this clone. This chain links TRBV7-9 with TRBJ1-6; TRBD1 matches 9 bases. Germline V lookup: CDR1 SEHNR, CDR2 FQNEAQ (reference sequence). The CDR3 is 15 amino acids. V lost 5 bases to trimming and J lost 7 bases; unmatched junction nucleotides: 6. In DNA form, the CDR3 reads TGTGCCAGCAGCCCAAAGGGGACAGGGAATTCACCCCTCCACTTT. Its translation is CASSPKGTGNSPLHF.